These T cell receptor beta chains were read from a single sample in a study of regulatory and conventional T cells in RAG deficiency. Assay: immunoSEQ multiplex PCR; the TCRdb copy retains only in-frame clones and omits some. The sample records 45,000 to 50,000 clones, more than 80% being singletons. This same sample was also taken into another study, of regulatory T cells.

Sequencing input: CD4+ effector T cells sorted from blood. These receptors were taken from a human donor in good health. The CDR3 runs from the conserved cysteine through the conserved F or W. Fields, in order: clone size, V gene, D gene, J gene, CDR3 protein, CDR3 DNA. D genes are given only for firm matches. Some rows mark clone size as missing; the rest say once, few, many or name a class of expanded clone.

clone size: .; V gene: TRBV5-3; D gene: .; J gene: TRBJ1-5; CDR3 protein: CARSTSTQPQHF; CDR3 DNA: TGTGCCAGAAGCACCAGTACCCAGCCCCAGCATTTT
clone size: .; V gene: TRBV18; D gene: TRBD2; J gene: TRBJ2-7; CDR3 protein: CASSPGTSTYEQYF; CDR3 DNA: TGTGCCAGCTCCCCCGGGACTAGTACCTACGAGCAGTACTTC
clone size: .; V gene: TRBV30; D gene: TRBD2; J gene: TRBJ2-5; CDR3 protein: CAWSGARTSGGRETQYF; CDR3 DNA: TGTGCCTGGAGTGGGGCCAGGACTAGCGGGGGGAGGGAGACCCAGTACTTC
clone size: .; V gene: TRBV12-1; D gene: .; J gene: TRBJ2-3; CDR3 protein: CASSNYRTSGATDTQYF; CDR3 DNA: TGTGCCAGCAGCAACTACCGGACTAGCGGGGCCACAGATACGCAGTATTTT
clone size: .; V gene: TRBV14; D gene: .; J gene: TRBJ1-1; CDR3 protein: CASSQDLGPPTREAFF; CDR3 DNA: TGTGCCAGCAGCCAAGACCTTGGGCCTCCCACCCGTGAAGCTTTCTTT
clone size: .; V gene: TRBV6-1; D gene: .; J gene: TRBJ1-5; CDR3 protein: CASSDRETQPQHF; CDR3 DNA: TGTGCCAGCAGTGATCGGGAGACTCAGCCCCAGCATTTT
clone size: once; V gene: TRBV28; D gene: .; J gene: TRBJ2-5; CDR3 protein: CASSGNKGDGETQYF; CDR3 DNA: TGTGCCAGCAGTGGGAATAAGGGGGACGGTGAGACCCAGTACTTC
clone size: .; V gene: TRBV6-1; D gene: .; J gene: TRBJ2-1; CDR3 protein: CASRIGGLYNEQFF; CDR3 DNA: TGTGCCAGCAGGATCGGGGGGCTTTACAATGAGCAGTTCTTC
clone size: .; V gene: TRBV5-4; D gene: .; J gene: TRBJ2-7; CDR3 protein: CASSTKGSYEQYF; CDR3 DNA: TGTGCCAGCAGCACTAAAGGGTCCTACGAGCAGTACTTC
clone size: .; V gene: TRBV6-5; D gene: TRBD1; J gene: TRBJ1-2; CDR3 protein: CASSGTGRAYGYTF; CDR3 DNA: TGTGCCAGCAGCGGGACAGGAAGGGCCTATGGCTACACCTTC